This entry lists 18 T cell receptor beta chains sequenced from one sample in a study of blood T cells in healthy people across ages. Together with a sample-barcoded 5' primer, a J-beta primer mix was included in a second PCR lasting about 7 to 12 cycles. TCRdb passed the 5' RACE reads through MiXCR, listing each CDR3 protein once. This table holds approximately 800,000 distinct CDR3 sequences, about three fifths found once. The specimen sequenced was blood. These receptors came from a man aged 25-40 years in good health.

The CDR3, as DNA: TGTGCCAGCAGCTTGCAGGAAAAAGGGACCTACGAGCAGTACTTC. Its translation is CASSLQEKGTYEQYF. The chain is built from TRBV11-2 and TRBJ2-7; D not resolved. Germline values: CDR1 SGHAT, CDR2 FQNNGV. V lost 3 bases to trimming and J lost 2 bases, with 14 bases between them. The CDR3 extends over 15 amino acids.

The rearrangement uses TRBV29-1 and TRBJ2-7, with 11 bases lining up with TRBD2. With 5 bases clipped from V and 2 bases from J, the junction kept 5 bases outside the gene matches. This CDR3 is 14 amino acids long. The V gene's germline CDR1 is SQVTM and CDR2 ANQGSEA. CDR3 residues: CSVTSGGRTYEQYF. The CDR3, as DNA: TGCAGCGTTACTAGCGGGGGCCGTACCTACGAGCAGTACTTC.

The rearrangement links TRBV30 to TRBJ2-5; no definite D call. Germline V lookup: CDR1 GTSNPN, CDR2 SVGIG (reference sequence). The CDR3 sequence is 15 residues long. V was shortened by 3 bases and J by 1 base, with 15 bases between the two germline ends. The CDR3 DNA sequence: TGTGCCTGGAGCGAGATGAGAGGCAGCCAAGAGACCCAGTACTTC. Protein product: CAWSEMRGSQETQYF.

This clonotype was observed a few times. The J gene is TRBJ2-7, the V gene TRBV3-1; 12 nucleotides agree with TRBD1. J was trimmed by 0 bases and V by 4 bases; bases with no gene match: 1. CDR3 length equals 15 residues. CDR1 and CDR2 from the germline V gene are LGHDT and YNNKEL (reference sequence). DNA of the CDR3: TGTGCCAGCAGCCGGGACAGGGGGCACTCCTACGAGCAGTACTTC. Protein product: CASSRDRGHSYEQYF.

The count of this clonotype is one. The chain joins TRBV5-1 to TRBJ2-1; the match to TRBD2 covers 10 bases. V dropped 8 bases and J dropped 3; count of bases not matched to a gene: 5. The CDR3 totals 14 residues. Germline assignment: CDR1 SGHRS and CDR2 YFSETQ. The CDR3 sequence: CASDRTSGYNEQFF. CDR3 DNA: TGCGCCAGTGACCGGACTAGCGGCTACAATGAGCAGTTCTTC.

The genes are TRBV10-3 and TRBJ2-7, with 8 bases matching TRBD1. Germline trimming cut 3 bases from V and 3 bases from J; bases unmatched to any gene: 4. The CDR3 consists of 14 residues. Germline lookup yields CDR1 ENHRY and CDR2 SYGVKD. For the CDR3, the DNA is TGTGCCATCAGTGACTCAACAGGGGGCTACGAGCAGTACTTC. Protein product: CAISDSTGGYEQYF.

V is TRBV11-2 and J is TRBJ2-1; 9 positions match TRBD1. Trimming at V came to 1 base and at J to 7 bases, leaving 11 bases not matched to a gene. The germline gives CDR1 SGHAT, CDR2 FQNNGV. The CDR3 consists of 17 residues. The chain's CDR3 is CASSLGRWTGAQNEQFF. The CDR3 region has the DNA TGTGCCAGCAGCTTAGGTCGGTGGACAGGGGCGCAGAATGAGCAGTTCTTC. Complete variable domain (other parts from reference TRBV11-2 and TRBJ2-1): EAGVAQSPRYKIIEKRQSVAFWCNPISGHATLYWYQQILGQGPKLLIQFQNNGVVDDSQLPKDRFSAERLKGVDSTLKIQPAKLEDSAVYLCASSLGRWTGAQNEQFFGPGTRLTVL.

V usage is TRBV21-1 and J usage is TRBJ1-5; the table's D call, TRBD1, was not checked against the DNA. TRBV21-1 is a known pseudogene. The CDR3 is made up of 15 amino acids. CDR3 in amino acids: CAVKLGRASNQPQHF. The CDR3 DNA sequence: TGTGCCGTAAAGCTAGGGCGAGCTAGCAATCAGCCCCAGCATTTT.

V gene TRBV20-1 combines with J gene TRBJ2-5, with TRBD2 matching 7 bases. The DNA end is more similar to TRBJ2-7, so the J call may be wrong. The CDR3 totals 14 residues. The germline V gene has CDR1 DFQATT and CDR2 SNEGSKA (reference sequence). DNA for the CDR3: TGCAGTGCTAGAGGCGCTAGCGGCAACTACGAGCAGTACTTC. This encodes CSARGASGNYEQYF.

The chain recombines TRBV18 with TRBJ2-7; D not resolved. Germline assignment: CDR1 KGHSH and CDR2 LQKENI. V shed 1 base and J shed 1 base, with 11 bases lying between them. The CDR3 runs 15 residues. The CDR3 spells CASSPRNSPSYEQYF. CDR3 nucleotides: TGTGCCAGCTCACCACGAAACAGTCCTTCCTACGAGCAGTACTTC.

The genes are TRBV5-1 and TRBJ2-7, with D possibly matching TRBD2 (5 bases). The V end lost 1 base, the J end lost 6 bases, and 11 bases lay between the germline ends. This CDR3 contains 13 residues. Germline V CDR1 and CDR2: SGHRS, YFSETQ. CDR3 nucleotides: TGCGCCAGCAGCTTGACCACGGACTGCGAGCAGTACTTC. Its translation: CASSLTTDCEQYF.

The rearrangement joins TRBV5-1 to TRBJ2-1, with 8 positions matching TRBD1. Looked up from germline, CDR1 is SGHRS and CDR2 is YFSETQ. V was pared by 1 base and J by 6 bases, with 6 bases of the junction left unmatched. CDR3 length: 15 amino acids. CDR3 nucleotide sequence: TGCGCCAGCAGCTTGCAACAGGGGGTCGGCAATGAGCAGTTCTTC. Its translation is CASSLQQGVGNEQFF.

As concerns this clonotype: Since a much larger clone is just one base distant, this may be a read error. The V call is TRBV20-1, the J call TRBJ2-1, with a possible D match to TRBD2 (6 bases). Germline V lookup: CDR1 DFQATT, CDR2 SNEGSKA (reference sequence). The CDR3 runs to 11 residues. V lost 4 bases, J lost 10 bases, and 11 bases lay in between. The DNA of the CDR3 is TGCAGTGCTAACCGGGAGAACGAGCAGTTCTTC. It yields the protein CSANRENEQFF.

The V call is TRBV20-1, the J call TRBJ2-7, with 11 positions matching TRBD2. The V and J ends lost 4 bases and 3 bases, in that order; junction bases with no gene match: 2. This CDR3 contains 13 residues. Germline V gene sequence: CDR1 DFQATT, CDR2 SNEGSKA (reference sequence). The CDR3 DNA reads TGCAGTGCTAAACTAGCGGGAGTCTACGAGCAGTACTTC. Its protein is CSAKLAGVYEQYF.

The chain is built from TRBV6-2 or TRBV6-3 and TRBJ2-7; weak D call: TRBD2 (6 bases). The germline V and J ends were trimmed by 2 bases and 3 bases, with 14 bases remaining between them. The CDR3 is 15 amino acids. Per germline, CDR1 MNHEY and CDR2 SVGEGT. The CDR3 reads CASSYDAGTFYEQYF. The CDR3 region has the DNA TGTGCCAGCAGTTACGATGCGGGGACCTTCTACGAGCAGTACTTC.

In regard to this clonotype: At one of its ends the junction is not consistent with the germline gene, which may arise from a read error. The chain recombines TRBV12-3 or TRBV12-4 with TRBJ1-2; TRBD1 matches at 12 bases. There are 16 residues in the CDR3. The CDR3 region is CTSRPGTGGPIGGYTF. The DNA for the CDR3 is TGTACCAGCAGACCCGGGACAGGGGGCCCTATCGGCGGCTACACCTTC.

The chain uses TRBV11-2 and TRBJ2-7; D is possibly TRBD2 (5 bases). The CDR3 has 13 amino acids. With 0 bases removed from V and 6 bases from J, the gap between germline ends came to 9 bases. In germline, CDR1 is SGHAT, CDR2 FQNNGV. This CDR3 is CASSLELEAEQYF. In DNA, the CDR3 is TGTGCCAGCAGCTTAGAATTGGAGGCCGAGCAGTACTTC.

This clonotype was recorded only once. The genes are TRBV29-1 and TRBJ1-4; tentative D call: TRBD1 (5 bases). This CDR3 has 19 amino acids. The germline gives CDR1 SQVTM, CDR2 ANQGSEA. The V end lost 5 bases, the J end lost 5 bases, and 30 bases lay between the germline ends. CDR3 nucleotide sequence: TGCAGCGTTTCGGATTTTAGTGCGACTGAGGGGTCCCTAAATGAAAAACTGTTTTTT. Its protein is CSVSDFSATEGSLNEKLFF.